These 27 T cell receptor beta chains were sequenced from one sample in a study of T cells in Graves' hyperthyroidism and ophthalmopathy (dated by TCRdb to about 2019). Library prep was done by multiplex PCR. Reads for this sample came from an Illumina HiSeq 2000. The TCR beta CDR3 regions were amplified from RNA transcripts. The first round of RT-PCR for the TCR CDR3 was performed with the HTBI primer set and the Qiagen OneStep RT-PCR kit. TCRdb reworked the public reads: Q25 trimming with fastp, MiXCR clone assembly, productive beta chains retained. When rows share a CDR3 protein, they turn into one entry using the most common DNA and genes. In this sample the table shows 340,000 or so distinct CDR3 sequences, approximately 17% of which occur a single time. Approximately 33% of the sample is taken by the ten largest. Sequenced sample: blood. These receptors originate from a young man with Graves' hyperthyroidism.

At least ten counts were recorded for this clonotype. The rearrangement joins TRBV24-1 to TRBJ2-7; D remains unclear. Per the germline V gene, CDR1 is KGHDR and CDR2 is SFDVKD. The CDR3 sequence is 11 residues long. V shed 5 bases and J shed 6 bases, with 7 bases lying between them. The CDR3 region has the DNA TGTGCCACCAGTGTAGGCACCGAGCAGTACTTC. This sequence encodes CATSVGTEQYF.

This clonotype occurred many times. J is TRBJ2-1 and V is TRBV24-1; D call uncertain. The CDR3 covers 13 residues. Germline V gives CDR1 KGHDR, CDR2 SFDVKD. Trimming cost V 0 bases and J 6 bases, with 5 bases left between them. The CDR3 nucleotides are TGTGCCACCAGTGATTTGGTCAGCAATGAGCAGTTCTTC. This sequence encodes CATSDLVSNEQFF.

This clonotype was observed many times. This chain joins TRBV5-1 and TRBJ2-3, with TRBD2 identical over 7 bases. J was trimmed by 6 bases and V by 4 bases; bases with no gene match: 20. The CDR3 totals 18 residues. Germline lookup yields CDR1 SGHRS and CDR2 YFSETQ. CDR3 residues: CASSVDGRAGREEDTQYF. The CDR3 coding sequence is TGCGCCAGCAGCGTGGACGGCCGGGCGGGACGGGAGGAGGATACGCAGTATTTT.

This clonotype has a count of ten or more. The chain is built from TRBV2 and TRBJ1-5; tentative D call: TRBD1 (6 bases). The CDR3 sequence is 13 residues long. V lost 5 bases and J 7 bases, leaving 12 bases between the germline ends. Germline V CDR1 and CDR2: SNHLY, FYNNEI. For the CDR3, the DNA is TGTGCCAGCAGTCCAGGGGAGGGGCAGCCCCAGCATTTT. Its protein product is CASSPGEGQPQHF.

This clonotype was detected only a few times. CDR3 nucleotides: TGCAGTGCTAGATTAGCGGGAATTGGGGACATTCAGTACTTC. Its translation: CSARLAGIGDIQYF. The chain recombines TRBV20-1 with TRBJ2-4; 8 nucleotides align to TRBD2. The ends lost 2 bases at V and 8 bases at J; junction bases unmatched: 8. CDR1 is DFQATT and CDR2 is SNEGSKA in the germline V gene (reference sequence). The CDR3 extends over 14 amino acids.

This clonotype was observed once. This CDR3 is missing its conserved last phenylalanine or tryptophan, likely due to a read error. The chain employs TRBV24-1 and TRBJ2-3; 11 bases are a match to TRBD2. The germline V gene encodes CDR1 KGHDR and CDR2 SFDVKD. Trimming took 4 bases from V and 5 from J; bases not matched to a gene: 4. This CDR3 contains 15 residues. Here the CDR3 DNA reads TGTGCCACCAGTGAACTCGGACTAGCGGGAGATACGCAGTATCTT. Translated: CATSELGLAGDTQYL.

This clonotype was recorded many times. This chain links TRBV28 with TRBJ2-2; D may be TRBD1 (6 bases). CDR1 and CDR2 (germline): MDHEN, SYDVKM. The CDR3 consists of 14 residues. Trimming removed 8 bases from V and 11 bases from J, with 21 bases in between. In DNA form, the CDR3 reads TGTGCCAGCGAGAACCGTGGACAGCCATCCGAGCTGTTTTTT. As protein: CASENRGQPSELFF.

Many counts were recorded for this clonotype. CDR3 nucleotide sequence: TGTGCCAGCAGTTTACAGGGTGGAAATTCACCCCTCCACTTT. This codes for CASSLQGGNSPLHF. The gene calls are TRBV12-3 or TRBV12-4 and TRBJ1-6, with D possibly being TRBD1 (5 bases). Trimming removed 2 bases at V and 7 bases at J, with 9 bases between. The CDR3 consists of 14 residues.

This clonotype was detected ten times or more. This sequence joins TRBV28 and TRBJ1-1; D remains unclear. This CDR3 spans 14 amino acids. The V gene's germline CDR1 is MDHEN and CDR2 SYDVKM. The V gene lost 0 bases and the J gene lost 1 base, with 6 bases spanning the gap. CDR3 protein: CASSLWDENTEAFF. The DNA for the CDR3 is TGTGCCAGCAGTTTATGGGACGAGAACACTGAAGCTTTCTTT.

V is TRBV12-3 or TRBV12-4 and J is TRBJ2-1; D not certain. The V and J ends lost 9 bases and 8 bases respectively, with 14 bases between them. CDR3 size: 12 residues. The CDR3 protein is CASSPLLDEQFF. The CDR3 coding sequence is TGTGCCAGTTCCCCCTTGCTCGATGAGCAGTTCTTC.

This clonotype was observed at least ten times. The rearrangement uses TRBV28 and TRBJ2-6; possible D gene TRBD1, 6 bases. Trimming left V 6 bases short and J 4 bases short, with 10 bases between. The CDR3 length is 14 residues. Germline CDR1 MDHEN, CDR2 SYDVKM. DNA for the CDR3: TGTGCCAGCAGGGGGGCGGACGGGGCCAACGTCCTGACTTTC. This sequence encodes CASRGADGANVLTF.

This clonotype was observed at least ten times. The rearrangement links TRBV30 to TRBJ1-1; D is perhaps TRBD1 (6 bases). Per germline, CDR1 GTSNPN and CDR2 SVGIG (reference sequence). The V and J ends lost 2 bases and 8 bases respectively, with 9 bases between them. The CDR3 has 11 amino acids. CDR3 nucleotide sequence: TGTGCCTGGAGTCCTGGGACAGAAGCTTTCTTT. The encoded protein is CAWSPGTEAFF.

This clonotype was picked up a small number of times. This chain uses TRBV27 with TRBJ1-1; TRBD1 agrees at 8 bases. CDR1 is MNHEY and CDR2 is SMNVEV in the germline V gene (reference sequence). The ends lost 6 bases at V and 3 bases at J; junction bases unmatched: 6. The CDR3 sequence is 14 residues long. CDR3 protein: CASSRSTGDTEAFF. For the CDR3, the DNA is TGTGCCAGCAGCCGCTCGACAGGGGACACTGAAGCTTTCTTT.

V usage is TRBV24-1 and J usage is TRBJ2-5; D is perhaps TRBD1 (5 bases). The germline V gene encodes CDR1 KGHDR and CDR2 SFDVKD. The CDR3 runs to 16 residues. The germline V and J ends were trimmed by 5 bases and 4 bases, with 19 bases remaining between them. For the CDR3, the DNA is TGTGCCACCAGTGGTAGTGGGGCAGGGCTTATAGAGACCCAGTACTTC. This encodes CATSGSGAGLIETQYF.

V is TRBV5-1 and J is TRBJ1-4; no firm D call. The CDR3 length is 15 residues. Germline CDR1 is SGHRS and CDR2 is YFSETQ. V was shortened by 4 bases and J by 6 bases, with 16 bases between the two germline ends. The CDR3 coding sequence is TGCGCCAGCAGCCCGCTGGTGGGGATGGATGAAAAACTGTTTTTT. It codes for CASSPLVGMDEKLFF.

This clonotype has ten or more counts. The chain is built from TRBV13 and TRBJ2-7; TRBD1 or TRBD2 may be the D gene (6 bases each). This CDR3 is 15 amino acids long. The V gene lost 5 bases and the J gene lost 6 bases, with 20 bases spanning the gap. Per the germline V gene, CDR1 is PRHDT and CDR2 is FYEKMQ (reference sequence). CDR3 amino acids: CASSPGDMRSGEQYF. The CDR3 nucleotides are TGTGCCAGCAGCCCGGGGGACATGCGCTCAGGCGAGCAGTACTTC. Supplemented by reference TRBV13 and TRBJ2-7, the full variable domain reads AAGVIQSPRHLIKEKRETATLKCYPIPRHDTVYWYQQGPGQDPQFLISFYEKMQSDKGSIPDRFSAQQFSDYHSELNMSSLELGDSALYFCASSPGDMRSGEQYFGPGTRLTVT.

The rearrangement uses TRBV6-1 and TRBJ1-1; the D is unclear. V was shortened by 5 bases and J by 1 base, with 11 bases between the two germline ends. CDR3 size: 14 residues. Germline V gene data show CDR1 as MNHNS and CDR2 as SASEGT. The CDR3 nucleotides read TGTGCCAGCAGTTCGCGGGAGGGGAACACTGAAGCTTTCTTT. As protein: CASSSREGNTEAFF.

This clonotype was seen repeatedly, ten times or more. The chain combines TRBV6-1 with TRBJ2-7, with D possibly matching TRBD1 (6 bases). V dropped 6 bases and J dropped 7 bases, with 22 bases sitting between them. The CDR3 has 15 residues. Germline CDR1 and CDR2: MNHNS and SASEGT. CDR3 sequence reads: CASRTLEGVRGEQYF. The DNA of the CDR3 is TGTGCCAGCAGAACCCTCGAGGGGGTCCGTGGTGAGCAGTACTTC.

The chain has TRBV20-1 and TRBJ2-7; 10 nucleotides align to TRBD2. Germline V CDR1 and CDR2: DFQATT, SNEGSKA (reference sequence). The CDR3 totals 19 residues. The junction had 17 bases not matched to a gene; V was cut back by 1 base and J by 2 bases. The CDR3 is CSARVSQEASGSGAYEQYF. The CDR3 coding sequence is TGCAGTGCTAGAGTTTCCCAAGAGGCTAGCGGGAGTGGAGCCTACGAGCAGTACTTC.

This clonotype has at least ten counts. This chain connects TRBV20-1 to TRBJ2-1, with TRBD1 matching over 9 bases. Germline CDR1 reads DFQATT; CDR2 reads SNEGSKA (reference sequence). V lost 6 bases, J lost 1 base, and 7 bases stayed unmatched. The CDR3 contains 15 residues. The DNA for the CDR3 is TGCAGTGCATCCTTGGGACAGGGATCCTACAATGAGCAGTTCTTC. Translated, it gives CSASLGQGSYNEQFF.

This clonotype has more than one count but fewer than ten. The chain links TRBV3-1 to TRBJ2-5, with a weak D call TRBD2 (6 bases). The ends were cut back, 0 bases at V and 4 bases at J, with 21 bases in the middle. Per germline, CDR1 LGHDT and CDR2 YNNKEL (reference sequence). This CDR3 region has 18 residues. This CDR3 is CASSQDPVWEDVRETQYF. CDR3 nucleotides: TGTGCCAGCAGCCAAGATCCGGTGTGGGAGGACGTCAGAGAGACCCAGTACTTC.

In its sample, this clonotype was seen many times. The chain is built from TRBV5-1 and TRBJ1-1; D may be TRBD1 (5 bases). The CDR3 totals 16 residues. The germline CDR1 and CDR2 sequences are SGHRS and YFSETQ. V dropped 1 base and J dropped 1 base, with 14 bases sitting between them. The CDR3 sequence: CASSLNGGWKNTEAFF. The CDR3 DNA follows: TGCGCCAGCAGCTTGAATGGGGGATGGAAGAACACTGAAGCTTTCTTT.

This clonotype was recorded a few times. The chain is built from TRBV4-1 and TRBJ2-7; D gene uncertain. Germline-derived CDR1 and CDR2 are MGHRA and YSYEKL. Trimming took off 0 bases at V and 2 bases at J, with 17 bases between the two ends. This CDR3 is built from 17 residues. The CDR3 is CASSQDPYPVTTYEQYF. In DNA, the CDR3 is TGCGCCAGCAGCCAAGATCCATACCCGGTGACAACCTACGAGCAGTACTTC.

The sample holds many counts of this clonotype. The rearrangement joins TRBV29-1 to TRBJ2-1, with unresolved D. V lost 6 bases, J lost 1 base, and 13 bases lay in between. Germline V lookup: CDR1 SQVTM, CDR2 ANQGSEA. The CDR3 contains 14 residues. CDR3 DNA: TGCAGCGTCACCGCCCGGCGGTCCTACAATGAGCAGTTCTTC. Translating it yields CSVTARRSYNEQFF.

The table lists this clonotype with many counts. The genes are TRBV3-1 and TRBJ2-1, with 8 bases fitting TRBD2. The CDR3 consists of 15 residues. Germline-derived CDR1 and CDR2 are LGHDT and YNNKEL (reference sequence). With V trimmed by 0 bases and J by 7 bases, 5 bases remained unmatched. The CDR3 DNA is TGTGCCAGCAGCCAAGACACTAGCGGACGAAATGAGCAGTTCTTC. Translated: CASSQDTSGRNEQFF.

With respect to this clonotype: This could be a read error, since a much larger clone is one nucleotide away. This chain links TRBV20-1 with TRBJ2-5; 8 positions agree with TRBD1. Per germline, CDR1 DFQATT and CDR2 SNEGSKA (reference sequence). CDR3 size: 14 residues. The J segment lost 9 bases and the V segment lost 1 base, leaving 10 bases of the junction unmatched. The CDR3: CSARGAGGQRAQYF. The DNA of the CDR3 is TGCAGTGCTAGAGGGGCAGGGGGCCAGAGAGCCCAGTACTTC.

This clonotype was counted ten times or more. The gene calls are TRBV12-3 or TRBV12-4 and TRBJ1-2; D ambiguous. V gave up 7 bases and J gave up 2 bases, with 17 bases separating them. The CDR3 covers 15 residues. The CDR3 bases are TGTGCCAGCACCGATTCGGCGCAGTTAAACTATGGCTACACCTTC. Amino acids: CASTDSAQLNYGYTF.